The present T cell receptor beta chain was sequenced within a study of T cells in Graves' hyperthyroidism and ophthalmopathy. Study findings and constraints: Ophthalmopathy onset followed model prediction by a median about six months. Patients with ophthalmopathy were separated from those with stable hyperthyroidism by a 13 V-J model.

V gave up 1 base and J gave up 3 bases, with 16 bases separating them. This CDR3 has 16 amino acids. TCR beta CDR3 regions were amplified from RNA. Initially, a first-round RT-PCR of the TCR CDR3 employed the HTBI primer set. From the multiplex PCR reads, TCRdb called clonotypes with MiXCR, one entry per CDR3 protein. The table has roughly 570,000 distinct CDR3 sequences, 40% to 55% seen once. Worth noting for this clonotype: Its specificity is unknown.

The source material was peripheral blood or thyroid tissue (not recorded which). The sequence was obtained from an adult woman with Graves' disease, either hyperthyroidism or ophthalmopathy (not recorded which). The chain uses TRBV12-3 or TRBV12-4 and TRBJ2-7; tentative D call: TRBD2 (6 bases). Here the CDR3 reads CASSLGNSASVYEQYF. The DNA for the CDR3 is TGTGCCAGCAGTTTAGGTAATTCGGCTAGCGTCTACGAGCAGTACTTC.